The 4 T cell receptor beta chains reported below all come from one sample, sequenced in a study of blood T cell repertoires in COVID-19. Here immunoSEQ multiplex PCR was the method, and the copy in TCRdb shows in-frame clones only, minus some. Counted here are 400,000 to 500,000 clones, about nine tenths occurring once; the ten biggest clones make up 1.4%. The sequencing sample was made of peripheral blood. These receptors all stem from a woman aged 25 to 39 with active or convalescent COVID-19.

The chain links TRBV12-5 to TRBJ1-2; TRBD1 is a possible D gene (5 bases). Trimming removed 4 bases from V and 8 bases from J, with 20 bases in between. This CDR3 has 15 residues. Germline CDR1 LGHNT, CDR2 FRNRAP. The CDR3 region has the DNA TGTGCTAGTGGTTCCTTGGAGGGGCCACCTAACGGCTACACCTTC. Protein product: CASGSLEGPPNGYTF.

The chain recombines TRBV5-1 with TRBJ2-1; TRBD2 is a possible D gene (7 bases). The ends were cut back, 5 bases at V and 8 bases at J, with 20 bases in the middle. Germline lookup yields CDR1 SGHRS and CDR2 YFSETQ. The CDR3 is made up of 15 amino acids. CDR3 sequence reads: CASRWTRDIRYEQFF. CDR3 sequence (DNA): TGCGCCAGCAGATGGACTAGGGACATTCGCTATGAGCAGTTCTTC. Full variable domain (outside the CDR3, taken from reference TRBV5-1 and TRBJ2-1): KAGVTQTPRYLIKTRGQQVTLSCSPISGHRSVSWYQQTPGQGLQFLFEYFSETQRNKGNFPGRFSGRQFSNSRSEMNVSTLELGDSALYLCASRWTRDIRYEQFFGPGTRLTVL.

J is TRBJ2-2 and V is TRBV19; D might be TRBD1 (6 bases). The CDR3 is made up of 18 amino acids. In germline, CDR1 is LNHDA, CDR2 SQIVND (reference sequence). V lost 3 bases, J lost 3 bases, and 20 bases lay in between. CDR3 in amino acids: CASSMGFPQGEDTGELFF. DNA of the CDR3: TGTGCCAGTAGTATGGGGTTCCCACAGGGTGAGGACACCGGGGAGCTGTTTTTT.

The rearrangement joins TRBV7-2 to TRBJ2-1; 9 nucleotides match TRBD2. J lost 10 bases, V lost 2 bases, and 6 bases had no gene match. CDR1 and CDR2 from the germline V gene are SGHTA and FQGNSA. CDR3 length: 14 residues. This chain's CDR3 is CASSLPQAGGEQFF. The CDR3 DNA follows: TGTGCCAGCAGCTTACCCCAAGCGGGGGGAGAGCAGTTCTTC.